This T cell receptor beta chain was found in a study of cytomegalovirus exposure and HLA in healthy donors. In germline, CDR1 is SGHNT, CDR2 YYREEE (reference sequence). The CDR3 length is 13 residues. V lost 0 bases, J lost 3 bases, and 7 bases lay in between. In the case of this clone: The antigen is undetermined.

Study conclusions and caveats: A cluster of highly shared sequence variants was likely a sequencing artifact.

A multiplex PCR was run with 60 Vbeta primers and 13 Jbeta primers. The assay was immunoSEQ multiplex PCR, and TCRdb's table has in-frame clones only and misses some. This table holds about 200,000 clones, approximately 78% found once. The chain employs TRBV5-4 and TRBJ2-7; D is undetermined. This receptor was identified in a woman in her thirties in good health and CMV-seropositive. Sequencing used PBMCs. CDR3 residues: CASSLGPGYEQYF. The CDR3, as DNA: TGTGCCAGCAGCTTGGGTCCGGGCTACGAGCAGTACTTC. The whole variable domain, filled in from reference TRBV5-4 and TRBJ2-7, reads ETGVTQSPTHLIKTRGQQVTLRCSSQSGHNTVSWYQQALGQGPQFIFQYYREEENGRGNFPPRFSGLQFPNYSSELNVNALELDDSALYLCASSLGPGYEQYFGPGTRLTVT.